This T cell receptor (beta chain) was observed in a study of blood T cell repertoires in COVID-19. About the study: Researchers got acute and convalescent COVID-19 samples from the United States, Italy and Spain. The analysed material was cDNA or gDNA that came from T cells, B-cell-depleted T cells, or PBMCs.

Study processing details: It was from reference gene primer amplification that nucleated cell counts were estimated. Measured with immunoSEQ multiplex PCR; TCRdb has only the in-frame clones, and not every one. That table furnishes V, J and clone size, whereas the DNA furnished D and trimming. The repertoire includes about 220,000 clones, 80% to 90% of them detected once, and about 10% sits in the top ten. Trimming removed 2 bases from V and 4 bases from J, with 8 bases in between. The CDR3 has 14 amino acids. CDR1 MNHEY and CDR2 SMNVEV come from the germline V gene (reference sequence). The material sequenced was peripheral blood. The chain uses TRBV27 and TRBJ2-2; D gene unclear. The sequence was collected from a man in his forties or fifties with active or convalescent COVID-19. The CDR3 is CASSLQARTGELFF. The DNA for the CDR3 is TGTGCCAGCAGTTTACAGGCTCGCACCGGGGAGCTGTTTTTT.